The 7 T cell receptor beta chains below come from one sample, sequenced in a study of blood T cell repertoires in COVID-19. The protocol was immunoSEQ multiplex PCR, while the TCRdb copy is restricted to in-frame clones and leaves out a portion. The sample shows about 280,000 clones, roughly nine tenths of them seen only once. Sequences were obtained from peripheral blood. The source is a woman in her twenties or thirties with COVID-19, enrolled during active disease.

This chain uses TRBV20-1 with TRBJ2-1; 12 nucleotides match TRBD2. The germline V gene encodes CDR1 DFQATT and CDR2 SNEGSKA (reference sequence). This CDR3 comprises 16 residues. J lost 11 bases, V lost 3 bases, and 14 bases had no gene match. CDR3 sequence reads: CSASPGLTSGGNKQFF. The CDR3 DNA is TGCAGTGCTAGTCCGGGACTAACTAGCGGGGGGAACAAGCAGTTCTTC.

This chain joins TRBV7-9 and TRBJ2-7, with a tentative D call TRBD1 (6 bases). The CDR3 is made up of 14 amino acids. In germline, CDR1 is SEHNR, CDR2 FQNEAQ (reference sequence). The germline V and J ends were trimmed by 4 bases and 0 bases, with 10 bases remaining between them. This CDR3 is CASSYTGSSYEQYF. The CDR3 nucleotides read TGTGCCAGCAGCTACACAGGGAGCTCCTACGAGCAGTACTTC.

This clone was counted only a few times. V gene TRBV30 combines with J gene TRBJ1-4, with D possibly TRBD1 on 5 matching bases. The CDR3 is 16 amino acids. The V gene lost 5 bases and the J gene lost 5 bases, with 21 bases spanning the gap. Germline assignment: CDR1 GTSNPN and CDR2 SVGIG (reference sequence). This chain's CDR3 is CAWSKTRGRMNEKLFF. The CDR3 DNA sequence: TGTGCCTGGTCTAAGACAAGGGGCCGGATGAATGAAAAACTGTTTTTT. Filled out from reference TRBV30 and TRBJ1-4, the complete variable domain reads SQTIHQWPATLVQPVGSPLSLECTVEGTSNPNLYWYRQAAGRGLQLLFYSVGIGQISSEVPQNLSASRPQDRQFILSSKKLLLSDSGFYLCAWSKTRGRMNEKLFFGSGTQLSVL.

The chain carries TRBV5-1 and TRBJ1-2; D remains unclear. V was cut by 0 bases and J by 6 bases, with 6 bases left in between. From germline, CDR1 is SGHRS and CDR2 YFSETQ. The CDR3 consists of 12 residues. The CDR3 protein is CASSLAGDGYTF. CDR3 nucleotide sequence: TGCGCCAGCAGCTTGGCCGGGGATGGCTACACCTTC.

V and J are TRBV19 and TRBJ1-1; no reliable D call. Germline V gene lookup returns CDR1 LNHDA and CDR2 SQIVND (reference sequence). This CDR3 comprises 15 residues. The V end lost 1 base, the J end lost 1 base, and 10 bases lay between the germline ends. This chain's CDR3 is CASSIASGGNTEAFF. Here the CDR3 DNA reads TGTGCCAGTAGTATAGCGTCAGGTGGGAACACTGAAGCTTTCTTT.

The chain recombines TRBV3-1 (or the pseudogene TRBV3-2) with TRBJ2-5, with D possibly being TRBD2 (5 bases). Germline V lookup: CDR1 LGHDT, CDR2 YNNKEL (reference sequence). This CDR3 is built from 14 residues. Deletions cut 0 bases from V and 5 bases from J, with 10 bases between. The CDR3 sequence is CASSQDLQRETQYF. The CDR3 DNA reads TGTGCCAGCAGCCAAGATCTCCAGCGGGAGACCCAGTACTTC.

This clone is a singleton in its sample. This sequence joins TRBV7-8 and TRBJ2-1; D unclear. Per germline, CDR1 SGHVS and CDR2 FQNEAQ. The V and J ends lost 4 bases and 1 base respectively, with 11 bases between them. The CDR3 sequence is 15 residues long. The CDR3 reads CASSWPGRSYNEQFF. The CDR3, as DNA: TGTGCCAGCAGCTGGCCCGGCAGGTCCTACAATGAGCAGTTCTTC.